A selection of T cell receptor beta chains follows, all from one sample in a study of CD8+ T cells in alopecia areata. The repertoire was sequenced with immunoSEQ multiplex PCR; TCRdb's copy has only in-frame clones and lacks some. The table records around 200,000 clones, around 63% of them present only once. The material was CD4+ T cells sorted from blood, obtained at week 0. The receptors come from a human donor with alopecia areata. CDR3s include the opening cysteine and the closing phenylalanine or tryptophan. A D gene is named only where the DNA matches it firmly. For some rows the clone size is stated as once, few or many, or as a class when expanded; others skip it.

V	size	J	D	CDR3	DNA
TRBV6-1	few	TRBJ1-1	NA	CASSLRDLANTEAFF	TGTGCCAGCAGTCTGAGGGACCTAGCGAACACTGAAGCTTTCTTT
TRBV5-1	NA	TRBJ2-2	NA	CASSLELATGELFF	TGCGCCAGCAGCCTGGAATTAGCCACCGGGGAGCTGTTTTTT
TRBV6-1	NA	TRBJ2-3	TRBD2	CASSVDLTSVGQYF	TGTGCCAGCAGTGTGGATTTGACTAGCGTAGGACAGTATTTT
TRBV7-2	NA	TRBJ2-7	NA	CASSLAGARYEQYF	TGTGCCAGCAGCTTAGCGGGGGCTCGCTACGAGCAGTACTTC
TRBV7-8	NA	TRBJ2-1	TRBD1	CASSPNTGGTYNEQFF	TGTGCCAGCAGCCCAAACACAGGGGGGACCTACAATGAGCAGTTCTTC
TRBV29-1	NA	TRBJ2-1	NA	CSADGRGYEQFF	TGCAGCGCCGACGGCCGGGGGTATGAGCAGTTCTTC
TRBV29-1	NA	TRBJ2-7	NA	CSVEQGEQYF	TGCAGCGTTGAACAGGGTGAGCAGTACTTC
TRBV30	NA	TRBJ2-7	NA	CAWSKGSPYEQYF	TGTGCCTGGAGTAAGGGGTCCCCCTACGAGCAGTACTTC
TRBV4-3	NA	TRBJ2-5	NA	CASSPEPSVQETQYF	TGCGCCAGCAGCCCCGAACCCTCCGTACAAGAGACCCAGTACTTC
TRBV4-3	NA	TRBJ2-5	NA	CASSDSRGPGETQYF	TGCGCCAGCAGCGACTCCCGGGGTCCAGGAGAGACCCAGTACTTC
TRBV5-1	NA	TRBJ1-6	NA	CASSFQGTDSPLHF	TGCGCCAGCAGCTTCCAGGGGACTGATTCACCCCTCCACTTT
TRBV29-1	few	TRBJ1-1	NA	CSVVGITEAFF	TGCAGCGTTGTAGGGATCACTGAAGCTTTCTTT
TRBV7-2	NA	TRBJ2-3	NA	CASSKRDPTDTQYF	TGTGCCAGCAGCAAAAGGGACCCCACAGATACGCAGTATTTT
TRBV6-6	NA	TRBJ2-7	TRBD1	CASSSTGVPSYEQYF	TGTGCCAGCAGTTCGACAGGGGTCCCTTCCTACGAGCAGTACTTC
TRBV13	NA	TRBJ1-4	NA	CASSLKTTNEKLFF	TGTGCCAGCAGCTTAAAAACAACTAATGAAAAACTGTTTTTT
TRBV6-1	few	TRBJ2-1	TRBD2	CASSASGRGYNEQFF	TGTGCCAGCAGTGCAAGCGGGAGGGGGTACAATGAGCAGTTCTTC
TRBV9	once	TRBJ2-7	TRBD1	CASSPSGQGYEQYF	TGTGCCAGCAGCCCCTCGGGACAGGGTTACGAGCAGTACTTC
TRBV4-1	NA	TRBJ2-1	TRBD2	CASSRSDGTSDEQFF	TGCGCCAGCAGCCGATCGGACGGGACTAGCGATGAGCAGTTCTTC
TRBV29-1	NA	TRBJ2-1	NA	CSSSLGGEQFF	TGCAGCTCAAGTCTGGGGGGAGAGCAGTTCTTC
TRBV21-1	NA	TRBJ1-1	NA	CASSKGAGTEAFF	TGTGCCAGCAGCAAAGGGGCGGGGACTGAAGCTTTCTTT
TRBV7-6	NA	TRBJ1-1	TRBD1	CASSFGTGANTEAFF	TGTGCCAGCAGCTTCGGGACAGGGGCAAACACTGAAGCTTTCTTT
TRBV29-1	few	TRBJ1-2	NA	CSVEGRPSWDGYTF	TGCAGCGTTGAAGGGAGGCCTTCTTGGGATGGCTACACCTTC
TRBV6-6	NA	TRBJ2-7	TRBD1	CASRIRGTGNYEQYF	TGTGCCAGCAGAATACGCGGGACAGGGAACTACGAGCAGTACTTC
TRBV9	once	TRBJ2-3	NA	CASSVGLVDTQYF	TGTGCCAGCAGCGTAGGGCTGGTGGATACGCAGTATTTT
TRBV9	NA	TRBJ1-1	NA	CASSVDRNTEAFF	TGTGCCAGCAGCGTAGACCGGAACACTGAAGCTTTCTTT
TRBV30	NA	TRBJ2-2	NA	CAWSPVGANTGELFF	TGTGCCTGGAGTCCGGTCGGGGCGAACACCGGGGAGCTGTTTTTT
TRBV20-1	few	TRBJ2-5	NA	CSVRQETQYF	TGCAGTGTGAGACAAGAGACCCAGTACTTC
TRBV25-1	NA	TRBJ1-1	NA	CASSPQTDKNTEAFF	TGTGCCAGCAGTCCACAGACAGATAAGAACACTGAAGCTTTCTTT
TRBV7-3	few	TRBJ2-1	TRBD2	CASSRGLGVNEQFF	TGTGCCAGCAGTCGGGGACTAGGTGTTAATGAGCAGTTCTTC